The T cell receptor beta chain under discussion was sequenced for a study of cytomegalovirus exposure and HLA in healthy donors. Germline loops: CDR1 MGHRA, CDR2 YSYEKL. V gave up 3 bases and J gave up 7 bases; unmatched junction bases: 13. The CDR3 spans 16 residues. The PCR had 60 Vbeta and 13 Jbeta primers. Libraries were prepared by immunoSEQ multiplex PCR; TCRdb keeps only in-frame clonotypes and omits some of them. Seen here are about 150,000 clones, over 60% observed once, and the top ten hold 3% to 4%. The source is a woman in her thirties or forties in good health and CMV-seronegative. Specimen: PBMCs. The rearrangement links TRBV4-1 to TRBJ1-2; TRBD1 matches 8 bases. CDR3 sequence: CASSHGGSRGQGGYTF. In DNA, the CDR3 is TGCGCCAGCAGCCACGGAGGGTCCAGGGGGCAGGGTGGCTACACCTTC.